This T cell receptor (beta chain) was captured by sequencing in a study of radiotherapy plus CTLA-4 blockade in lung cancer. Only in-frame clones appear in the TCRdb table, and some are missing; sequencing was by immunoSEQ multiplex PCR. The repertoire holds some 48,000 clones, with 65% to 90% as singletons. V lost 1 base and J 8 bases, leaving 11 bases between the germline ends. CDR3 size: 14 residues. CDR1 and CDR2 from the germline V gene are SEHNR and FQNEAQ (reference sequence). Whole-study results and caveats: TCR clones from tumors expanded in blood after radiotherapy plus ipilimumab.

Points on this clone: The antigen is undetermined.

This sequence originates from a human donor with non-small cell lung cancer that progressed on radiotherapy plus ipilimumab. Some clones in this sample may be carry-over from other donors' samples. Sequencing used peripheral blood, obtained from a patient treated with radiotherapy plus ipilimumab. The chain has TRBV7-9 and TRBJ1-4, with D unresolved. CDR3 DNA sequence: TGTGCCAGCAGCTTAGGCAGGTCACGGGAAAAACTGTTTTTT. It is translated as CASSLGRSREKLFF.